The 10 T cell receptor beta chains presented below share a single source sample, sequenced in a study of blood T cell repertoires in COVID-19 (dated by TCRdb to about 2020). The receptor library was made with the immunoSEQ multiplex PCR assay. TCRdb took this table from immuneACCESS and kept in-frame rearrangements with V and J called. Such tables lack part of the clones; where checked against another copy, unresolved V genes explain under half of the gap, and the rest is unexplained. In this sample the table shows approximately 160,000 clones, about 88% of which occur a single time. The top ten constitute approximately 0.6% of the sample. The sequenced sample was peripheral blood. These receptors came from a man aged 55 to 69 with COVID-19, enrolled during active disease.

The chain recombines TRBV19 with TRBJ1-2; perhaps TRBD1 as D (6 bases). Germline CDR1 is LNHDA and CDR2 is SQIVND (reference sequence). The V gene lost 10 bases and the J gene lost 3 bases, with 15 bases spanning the gap. This CDR3 is built from 13 residues. CDR3 DNA: TGTGCCACCCGACGGACAGTTCACTATGGCTACACCTTC. The encoded protein is CATRRTVHYGYTF.

The chain is built from TRBV19 and TRBJ1-6; D not resolved. Germline V gene lookup returns CDR1 LNHDA and CDR2 SQIVND (reference sequence). The CDR3 has 13 residues. Trimming took 5 bases from V and 5 from J, leaving 7 bases between them. The DNA for the CDR3 is TGTGCCAGTAGTCCAACAAATAATTCACCCCTCCACTTT. This codes for CASSPTNNSPLHF.

To note about this clone: The sample carries other DNA sequences with the same CDR3. The V call is TRBV19, the J call TRBJ2-2, with 10 positions matching TRBD1. With V trimmed by 5 bases and J by 2 bases, 2 bases remained unmatched. The CDR3 is made up of 15 amino acids. The germline V gene has CDR1 LNHDA and CDR2 SQIVND (reference sequence). CDR3 amino acids: CASSRTGGNTGELFF. The CDR3 DNA reads as TGTGCCAGTAGTCGGACAGGGGGTAACACCGGGGAGCTGTTTTTT.

This chain links TRBV18 with TRBJ2-7; D is unresolved. V was clipped by 2 bases and J by 5 bases, with 7 bases between them. This CDR3 contains 12 residues. Germline V CDR1 and CDR2: KGHSH, LQKENI. The CDR3 loop reads CASSPGANEQYF. The CDR3 DNA is TGTGCCAGCTCACCAGGAGCTAACGAGCAGTACTTC.

This clone was seen a single time. V and J are TRBV15 and TRBJ1-2; TRBD1 might be the D (5 bases). Germline-derived CDR1 and CDR2 are LNHNV and YYDKDF (reference sequence). The CDR3 is made up of 13 amino acids. The V and J ends lost 5 bases and 5 bases respectively, with 12 bases between them. This CDR3 reads CATSLRVEYGYTF. The CDR3, as DNA: TGTGCCACCAGCCTCAGGGTTGAGTATGGCTACACCTTC.

The genes are TRBV19 and TRBJ1-1, with D uncertain. Germline V CDR1 and CDR2: LNHDA, SQIVND (reference sequence). There are 11 residues in the CDR3. Trimming pared 6 bases from V and 5 bases from J, leaving 7 bases between. For the CDR3, the DNA is TGTGCCAGTAGCCAGTGGACTGAAGCTTTCTTT. Protein sequence: CASSQWTEAFF.

The V call is TRBV12-3 or TRBV12-4, the J call TRBJ1-1; 7 bases fit TRBD1. The CDR3 has 13 amino acids. V was pared by 6 bases and J by 7 bases, with 8 bases of the junction left unmatched. CDR3 region: CASSPRTGFEAFF. CDR3 DNA sequence: TGTGCCAGCAGCCCAAGGACAGGTTTTGAAGCTTTCTTT.

The chain has TRBV4-3 and TRBJ2-5; 7 bases map to TRBD2. This CDR3 region has 17 residues. In germline, CDR1 is LGHNA, CDR2 YSLEER. V was clipped by 3 bases and J by 4 bases; unmatched bases: 14. CDR3 sequence reads: CASSQTGLGGSLETQYF. For the CDR3, the DNA is TGCGCCAGCAGCCAGACTGGACTGGGAGGGAGTCTAGAGACCCAGTACTTC.

The chain recombines TRBV19 with TRBJ2-5; unclear D gene. The germline V gene has CDR1 LNHDA and CDR2 SQIVND (reference sequence). Trimming removed 5 bases at V and 1 base at J, with 11 bases between. This CDR3 contains 14 residues. The CDR3 sequence: CASSQQSGQETQYF. As DNA, the CDR3 is TGTGCCAGTAGTCAGCAGTCAGGCCAAGAGACCCAGTACTTC.

The CDR3 protein is CASGRIDTDTQYF. CDR3 coding DNA: TGTGCCAGCGGGAGGATAGACACAGATACGCAGTATTTT. The chain employs TRBV6-6 and TRBJ2-3; D may be TRBD2 (6 bases). V lost 8 bases and J lost 2, with 11 bases in between. The CDR3 length is 13 residues. Germline V gene sequence: CDR1 MNHNY, CDR2 SVGAGI (reference sequence).